This T cell receptor beta chain appears in the sequencing data of a study of blood T cell repertoires in COVID-19. Study overall: Researchers got acute and convalescent COVID-19 samples from the United States, Italy and Spain. PBMCs, B-cell-depleted T cells, or T cells were the source of the cDNA or gDNA that made up the material.

Germline-derived CDR1 and CDR2 are SGHNT and YENEEA. This CDR3 is 15 amino acids long. The junction had 6 bases not matched to a gene; V was cut back by 7 bases and J by 1 base. Libraries were prepared by immunoSEQ multiplex PCR; TCRdb keeps only in-frame clonotypes and omits some of them. Seen here are 90,000 to 120,000 clones, 80% to 95% observed once, and the top ten hold 1% to 1.5%. The clonotype was recovered from a woman aged 25 to 39 with acute or convalescent COVID-19. The source material was peripheral blood. The chain carries TRBV11-3 and TRBJ2-2, with 7 bases aligning to TRBD1. The CDR3: CASIGAGGNTGELFF. CDR3 nucleotides: TGTGCCAGCATCGGAGCAGGGGGGAACACCGGGGAGCTGTTTTTT.